The 5 T cell receptor beta chains below were found in one sample sequenced in a study of T cells after yellow fever vaccination. One entry per CDR3 protein, called by TCRdb with MiXCR from the 5' RACE reads. The sample carries a few hundred thousand distinct CDR3 sequences, 8.7% recorded once. The sample consisted of PBMCs, taken on the day of the first yellow fever vaccination. The receptor set was obtained from a man aged 18-30 years who received the YFV17D yellow fever vaccine.

The CDR3 DNA follows: TGTGCCAGCAGCTTAATTAGGGGGGCTTACAATGAGCAGTTCTTC. Amino acid sequence: CASSLIRGAYNEQFF. The chain couples TRBV11-2 to TRBJ2-1; the D call may be TRBD1 or TRBD2 (6 bases each). Germline lookup yields CDR1 SGHAT and CDR2 FQNNGV. Trimming stripped 2 bases from V and 4 bases from J, with 12 bases between. The CDR3 has 15 residues.

This clonotype turned up a few times. The rearrangement uses TRBV11-1 and TRBJ1-2; D perhaps matches TRBD1 (6 bases). The V end was cut by 7 bases, the J end by 0 bases, with 24 bases between. Germline CDR1 reads SGHAT; CDR2 reads FQDESV (reference sequence). This CDR3 contains 18 residues. CDR3 sequence reads: CASTALGGEGHTNYGYTF. The CDR3 DNA reads TGTGCCAGCACCGCTCTCGGGGGCGAAGGGCACACTAACTATGGCTACACCTTC.

This sequence joins TRBV5-4 and TRBJ2-2; D may be TRBD1 (5 bases). Germline CDR1 is SGHNT and CDR2 is YYREEE (reference sequence). The CDR3 has 15 residues. Trimming pared 3 bases from V and 0 bases from J, leaving 9 bases between. CDR3: CASSSGPANTGELFF. CDR3 in DNA: TGTGCCAGCAGCTCAGGGCCAGCGAACACCGGGGAGCTGTTTTTT.

This clonotype was observed at least ten times. This chain links TRBV6-6 with TRBJ2-5; D is undetermined. This CDR3 region has 11 residues. The germline gives CDR1 MNHNY, CDR2 SVGAGI (reference sequence). V was pared by 0 bases and J by 8 bases, with 4 bases between. The CDR3 loop reads CASSYSGTQYF. The CDR3 region has the DNA TGTGCCAGCAGTTACTCGGGTACCCAGTACTTC.

Comments on this clonotype: A junction end diverges from the germline sequence, so it may reflect a read error. CDR3 nucleotide sequence: TGTGTCAGCAGCTCCAGGGGAGATACGCAGTATTTT. Protein product: CVSSSRGDTQYF. The rearrangement links TRBV7-2 to TRBJ2-3; maybe TRBD1 (6 bases). The CDR3 contains 12 residues. The V gene's germline CDR1 is SGHTA and CDR2 FQGNSA.